This TCR beta chain was retrieved from a study of blood T cells in healthy people across ages (dated by TCRdb to the mid-2010s). For context, the study as a whole: Template switching captured roughly one uniquely barcoded TCR beta cDNA molecule per two T cells in model experiments. The donors were split into four age groups: young (average 16 years), middle-aged (about 40), aged (around 67) and long-lived (about 82). Age-related changes in TCR beta repertoire diversity were measured in the study by deep sequencing normalized with unique cDNA molecular identifiers. Using the same blood draw, the study looked at two additional independent replicas of 1 million unique cDNA reads for two donors, one aged 18 to 30 and the other aged 80 or older. To avoid experimental bias, donors of different ages were spread randomly across the sequencing lanes.

What the work shows at the level of the full study, not this receptor alone: Observed TCR beta diversity per million T cells fell roughly linearly with age, and a significant reduction was already apparent by age approximately 41. Compared with the aged group, more naive CD4+ T cells, fewer expanded clones and increased TCR diversity were shown by the long-lived group, suggesting age selection. A strong correlation was found between observed TCR beta diversity and the percentage of naive T cells measured by flow cytometry. Bulk unsorted PBMC profiling prevented conclusive comparison of naive and antigen-experienced compartments. The CMV infection status of donors was not known, potentially confounding age-related changes in expanded clonotypes. Total diversity estimates from one million sequenced T cells were considered lower bounds and underestimates.

The table lists this clonotype with a few counts. It lacks a known antigen. No base-level quality is on record; no much larger clone is a single base apart. Systemically healthy Caucasian individuals from Russia, 35 to 50 in total and aged 6 to 90 years, were included as donors. Ten milliliters of peripheral blood were drawn from each donor into EDTA-treated Vacutainer tubes. PBMCs were isolated by Ficoll-Paque density-gradient centrifugation, with at least 6 million obtained per sample. Total RNA, at least 6 micrograms per sample, was extracted from PBMCs with Trizol reagent. For every donor, flow cytometry on a PBMC aliquot measured the percentage of naive CD45RAhigh/CD27high T cells. Library preparation used 5' RACE. These reads were obtained on an Illumina HiSeq 2500. A second PCR of about 7 to 12 cycles was run with a J-beta primer mix and a sample-barcoded 5' primer. A template-switch 5' adaptor carrying 12 random nucleotides introduced a unique molecular identifier onto each TCR beta cDNA molecule. Each sample yielded at least 2.5 million CDR3-containing paired-end reads. The Mint cDNA synthesis kit, primed by a TRBC-specific oligonucleotide, was used to synthesize first-strand cDNA from all RNA. After uracil-DNA glycosylase treatment, a first 18-cycle PCR used universal primers M1SS and BC2_uni_R on all cDNA. The authors processed their data as follows. For normalization, 1 million high-quality reads, each with a distinct molecular identifier, were randomly selected from each sample. Instead of being binned into consensus sequences, reads that shared molecular identifiers were thrown out. MiTCR, run with a Q25 quality threshold and the strictest error-elimination algorithm, handled CDR3 identification, clonotype clustering and error correction. A nonparametric unseen species model using Euler transformation provided a lower-bound estimate of total TCR beta diversity. TCRdb itself trimmed the public reads at Q25 with fastp, ran MiXCR and retained productive beta chains. Records with the same CDR3 protein are collapsed into one entry carrying the most frequent genes and DNA. The V and J calls here are based on TCRdb, not the publication. For this sample there are hundreds of thousands of distinct CDR3 sequences; 32% appear just once. The top ten hold roughly 14% of the sample.

The sequenced sample was blood. The sequence came from a woman of 80 years or more in good health. Donor details come from another sample of the same person, matched by shared clones.

For the CDR3, the sequence is CASSQDQDRGIQNTEAFF. The bases are TGCGCCAGCAGCCAAGATCAAGACAGGGGTATCCAAAACACTGAAGCTTTCTTT. The chain is made from TRBV4-1 and TRBJ1-1, and TRBD1 matches 8 of the central bases. V and J are trimmed by 0 bases and 2 bases, and the gene matches miss 11 bases of the junction. Taken from cysteine to phenylalanine, the CDR3 has 18 residues. Solely the CDR3 DNA is kept, with 54 bases framed from the first base. Per the germline V gene, MGHRA is the CDR1 and YSYEKL is the CDR2.